These 20 T cell receptor beta chains were sequenced from one sample in a study of vaccination effects on CD4 cells after COVID-19. Their cognate antigens are unknown. The repertoire was sequenced with immunoSEQ multiplex PCR; TCRdb's copy has only in-frame clones and lacks some. This sample has 50,000 to 60,000 clones; about 78% occur once, and the top ten carry 4.3%. Cultured cells yielded isolated CD4+ T cells after around 9 days. All participants had two doses of either the BNT162b2 or mRNA-1273 vaccine. The sequencing here drew on CD4+ T cells from PBMCs cultured without peptide, taken after COVID-19 vaccination. The receptors were gathered from a human donor who received a COVID-19 vaccine.

This rearrangement joins TRBV7-2 to TRBJ1-1; weak D call: TRBD1 (6 bases). Trimming stripped 6 bases from V and 4 bases from J, with 18 bases between. This CDR3 region has 15 residues. Germline V gene lookup returns CDR1 SGHTA and CDR2 FQGNSA. Here the CDR3 reads CASSYMGAGATEAFF. DNA for the CDR3: TGTGCCAGCAGTTATATGGGGGCTGGGGCCACTGAAGCTTTCTTT.

V usage is TRBV4-2 and J usage is TRBJ2-5; 7 nucleotides align to TRBD2. The CDR3 extends over 16 amino acids. The germline V gene has CDR1 LGHNA and CDR2 YNFKEQ. V dropped 5 bases and J dropped 0; count of bases not matched to a gene: 9. CDR3 sequence: CASSTRSGTNQETQYF. For the CDR3, the DNA is TGTGCCAGCAGCACCCGATCCGGGACTAACCAAGAGACCCAGTACTTC.

This chain connects TRBV6-6 to TRBJ2-1, with D possibly being TRBD2 (5 bases). The CDR3 is made up of 13 amino acids. The germline CDR1 and CDR2 sequences are MNHNY and SVGAGI (reference sequence). V was trimmed by 4 bases and J by 12 bases, leaving 16 bases between them. The chain's CDR3 is CASSSLRGKGQFF. In DNA form, the CDR3 reads TGTGCCAGCAGTTCACTCCGAGGGAAAGGGCAGTTCTTC.

This chain joins TRBV2 and TRBJ1-3; TRBD1 matches 7 bases. Per germline, CDR1 SNHLY and CDR2 FYNNEI. CDR3 length equals 15 residues. The trim removed 3 bases at V and 2 bases at J, leaving 4 bases unmatched. DNA for the CDR3: TGTGCCAGCAGTGACAGGGGGATCCCTGGAAACACCATATATTTT. The encoded protein is CASSDRGIPGNTIYF.

The V and J genes are TRBV4-2 and TRBJ2-7; D could derive from TRBD1 or TRBD2 (5 bases each). This CDR3 contains 24 residues. Trimming left V 0 bases short and J 2 bases short, with 38 bases between. Looked up from germline, CDR1 is LGHNA and CDR2 is YNFKEQ. CDR3 sequence reads: CASSQDHSGLRTAPFQLGTYEQYF. CDR3 in DNA: TGTGCCAGCAGCCAAGATCATTCGGGGCTGAGAACTGCACCATTCCAGCTCGGTACCTACGAGCAGTACTTC.

This clone was counted a few times. The CDR3 DNA reads TGCGCCAGCAGCCTGGGGCAAACTAGGACAGGGTATGGCTACACCTTC. It is translated as CASSLGQTRTGYGYTF. The rearrangement uses TRBV5-1 and TRBJ1-2, with 8 bases lining up with TRBD1. The CDR3 has 16 residues. V was clipped by 4 bases and J by 5 bases; unmatched bases: 13. In germline, CDR1 is SGHRS, CDR2 YFSETQ. The complete variable domain, with remaining parts taken from reference TRBV5-1 and TRBJ1-2, reads KAGVTQTPRYLIKTRGQQVTLSCSPISGHRSVSWYQQTPGQGLQFLFEYFSETQRNKGNFPGRFSGRQFSNSRSEMNVSTLELGDSALYLCASSLGQTRTGYGYTFGSGTRLTVV.

The CDR3 sequence: CASSIDLGASGGETQYF. In DNA, the CDR3 is TGTGCCAGTAGTATAGATCTTGGGGCTAGCGGGGGAGAGACCCAGTACTTC. The J gene is TRBJ2-5, the V gene TRBV19, with 10 bases fitting TRBD2. This CDR3 is built from 17 residues. The junction had 8 bases not matched to a gene; V was cut back by 0 bases and J by 4 bases. Germline lookup yields CDR1 LNHDA and CDR2 SQIVND (reference sequence).

V gene TRBV6-6 combines with J gene TRBJ1-2; no clear D. The germline CDR1 and CDR2 sequences are MNHNY and SVGAGI (reference sequence). The CDR3 runs 14 residues. V was clipped by 6 bases and J by 5 bases, with 16 bases between them. The CDR3 loop is CASSSDIQVYGYTF. The CDR3 nucleotides read TGTGCCAGCAGCTCCGACATCCAAGTATATGGCTACACCTTC.

The chain employs TRBV7-3 and TRBJ2-6; a weak D match, TRBD1 (7 bases). The ends were cut back, 2 bases at V and 0 bases at J, with 14 bases in the middle. The length of the CDR3 is 18 residues. Germline values: CDR1 SGHTA, CDR2 FQGTGA. This CDR3 is CASSLGGGANSGANVLTF. Here the CDR3 DNA reads TGTGCCAGCAGCTTAGGAGGGGGCGCCAACTCTGGGGCCAACGTCCTGACTTTC.

V and J are TRBV5-1 and TRBJ2-7; D is undetermined. Trimming cost V 4 bases and J 0 bases, with 14 bases left between them. The CDR3 contains 15 residues. The V gene's germline CDR1 is SGHRS and CDR2 YFSETQ. This CDR3 reads CASSPQLGSSYEQYF. CDR3 coding DNA: TGCGCCAGCAGCCCTCAGCTAGGAAGCTCCTACGAGCAGTACTTC.

This clone has only a few counts. V usage is TRBV28 and J usage is TRBJ1-1; D uncertain. Per germline, CDR1 MDHEN and CDR2 SYDVKM. CDR3 length equals 13 residues. V lost 5 bases and J 8 bases, leaving 15 bases between the germline ends. CDR3 sequence reads: CASSRTWLAEAFF. The CDR3 bases are TGTGCCAGCAGTCGAACTTGGTTGGCGGAAGCTTTCTTT.

The V gene is TRBV6-5, the J gene TRBJ1-4, with D possibly TRBD1 on 5 matching bases. This CDR3 contains 14 residues. Germline V CDR1 and CDR2: MNHEY, SVGAGI. The V end lost 2 bases, the J end lost 7 bases, and 11 bases lay between the germline ends. In nucleotides, the CDR3 is TGTGCCAGCAGTTACCGTAGGGGCGGTGAAAAACTGTTTTTT. It codes for CASSYRRGGEKLFF.

J is TRBJ1-2 and V is TRBV9; TRBD1 is a possible D gene (5 bases). V was clipped by 2 bases and J by 6 bases, with 17 bases between them. Germline V CDR1 and CDR2: SGDLS, YYNGEE. The CDR3 covers 15 residues. Here the CDR3 reads CASSVRPGTLDGYTF. The DNA of the CDR3 is TGTGCCAGCAGCGTGAGACCCGGGACGCTTGATGGCTACACCTTC.

The V gene is TRBV5-5, the J gene TRBJ2-2, with 9 nucleotides matching TRBD1. CDR3 length: 18 residues. Germline CDR1 reads SGHKS; CDR2 reads YYEKEE (reference sequence). Losses at the gene ends were 3 bases for V and 5 bases for J; bases not matched to a gene: 14. This CDR3 is CASSSDAGTGRWTGELFF. CDR3 nucleotide sequence: TGTGCCAGCAGCTCGGACGCGGGGACAGGGAGATGGACCGGGGAGCTGTTTTTT. The full variable domain, with the rest looked up from reference TRBV5-5 and TRBJ2-2, is DAGVTQSPTHLIKTRGQQVTLRCSPISGHKSVSWYQQVLGQGPQFIFQYYEKEERGRGNFPDRFSARQFPNYSSELNVNALLLGDSALYLCASSSDAGTGRWTGELFFGEGSRLTVL.

The chain uses TRBV27 and TRBJ2-7; D not certain. The CDR3 has 12 residues. Per the germline V gene, CDR1 is MNHEY and CDR2 is SMNVEV (reference sequence). Trimming removed 8 bases from V and 7 bases from J, with 15 bases in between. The CDR3 sequence is CASGQLGLEQYF. In DNA form, the CDR3 reads TGTGCCAGCGGTCAGCTGGGCCTTGAGCAGTACTTC.

The chain uses TRBV6-4 and TRBJ1-2; D ambiguous. The ends were cut back, 2 bases at V and 4 bases at J, with 8 bases in the middle. Germline V CDR1 and CDR2: MRHNA, SNTAGT. CDR3 length: 13 residues. CDR3: CASSDRLGYGYTF. The DNA of the CDR3 is TGTGCCAGCAGTGACAGACTGGGCTATGGCTACACCTTC.

The rearrangement uses TRBV30 and TRBJ1-2; a possible D gene is TRBD1 (5 bases). The CDR3 loop spans 13 amino acids. Trimming took 1 base from V and 4 from J, leaving 10 bases between them. Germline V gene lookup returns CDR1 GTSNPN and CDR2 SVGIG (reference sequence). CDR3 protein: CAWSADRSYGYTF. The CDR3 region has the DNA TGTGCCTGGAGTGCCGACAGAAGCTATGGCTACACCTTC.

The table lists this clone with a few counts. The chain uses TRBV5-4 and TRBJ2-2, with 8 bases identical to TRBD2. Germline CDR1 SGHNT, CDR2 YYREEE (reference sequence). The V and J ends lost 0 bases and 4 bases, in that order; junction bases with no gene match: 11. The CDR3 is made up of 18 amino acids. The CDR3 is CASSLVGQRESATGELFF. The DNA for the CDR3 is TGTGCCAGCAGCTTGGTCGGTCAGCGGGAGAGTGCCACCGGGGAGCTGTTTTTT.

This chain joins TRBV10-3 and TRBJ1-2; D is uncertain. Germline CDR1 ENHRY, CDR2 SYGVKD. The V gene lost 2 bases and the J gene lost 6 bases, with 4 bases spanning the gap. This CDR3 region has 11 residues. Here the CDR3 reads CAISERDGYTF. The CDR3 bases are TGTGCCATCAGTGAGAGGGATGGCTACACCTTC.

This clone was seen only a few times. The chain couples TRBV5-1 to TRBJ1-1; 10 bases match TRBD1. The germline V gene has CDR1 SGHRS and CDR2 YFSETQ. V lost 0 bases, J lost 3 bases, and 11 bases stayed unmatched. The CDR3 loop spans 18 amino acids. CDR3 sequence (DNA): TGCGCCAGCAGCTTGGTAGGGACAGGGGTGAGGTGGGACACTGAAGCTTTCTTT. Amino acids: CASSLVGTGVRWDTEAFF.